The source of this TCR beta chain is a study of OX40 agonist ivuxolimab in advanced cancers. V dropped 10 bases and J dropped 4; count of bases not matched to a gene: 11. CDR1 is SGHRS and CDR2 is YFSETQ in the germline V gene. The CDR3 sequence is 15 residues long. Libraries were prepared by immunoSEQ multiplex PCR; TCRdb keeps only in-frame clonotypes and omits some of them. The sample consists of about 98,000 clones, 75% to 90% of them appearing once. This clone was seen a few times. The sequence derives from an adult with an advanced solid tumor such as melanoma, head and neck, liver or kidney cancer. This material consisted of CD4+ or CD8+ T cells sorted from blood, taken in a trial of the OX40 agonist ivuxolimab. The chain combines TRBV5-1 with TRBJ1-1; 12 nucleotides agree with TRBD1. CDR3 sequence: CALPGQGAHGTEAFF. In DNA, the CDR3 is TGCGCCTTACCGGGACAGGGGGCGCATGGCACTGAAGCTTTCTTT.